The 13 T cell receptor beta chains below were found in one sample sequenced in a study of T cell responses to AZD1222 COVID-19 vaccine. Generated by immunoSEQ multiplex PCR, the TCRdb table keeps only in-frame clones and is missing some. The data hold roughly 92,000 clones, with roughly 91% observed a single time. The source was peripheral blood, collected 28 days after the second AZD1222 dose. The receptor set was obtained from an adult who received the AZD1222 COVID-19 vaccine.

This sequence joins TRBV12-5 and TRBJ2-6; D is tentatively TRBD1 or TRBD2 (7 bases each). The germline V and J ends were trimmed by 0 bases and 4 bases, with 13 bases remaining between them. Per the germline V gene, CDR1 is LGHNT and CDR2 is FRNRAP. This CDR3 has 17 amino acids. This CDR3 is CASGLVGGGRGANVLTF. CDR3 DNA: TGTGCTAGTGGTTTGGTAGGGGGCGGGAGAGGGGCCAACGTCCTGACTTTC.

This clone was observed once. The chain couples TRBV6-2 or TRBV6-3 to TRBJ2-5; D tentatively reads TRBD1 or TRBD2 (5 bases each). This CDR3 comprises 14 residues. V was pared by 5 bases and J by 2 bases, with 12 bases between. Per the germline V gene, CDR1 is MNHEY and CDR2 is SVGEGT. The CDR3 DNA is TGTGCCAGCAGTCCGGGGACGGAACAAGAGACCCAGTACTTC. Its protein product is CASSPGTEQETQYF.

V and J are TRBV3-1 (or the pseudogene TRBV3-2) and TRBJ1-5, with D uncertain. Trimming removed 4 bases from V and 0 bases from J, with 7 bases in between. CDR1 LGHDT and CDR2 YNNKEL come from the germline V gene (reference sequence). This CDR3 contains 14 residues. This chain's CDR3 is CASSPRGSNQPQHF. Here the CDR3 DNA reads TGTGCCAGCAGCCCCCGGGGTAGCAATCAGCCCCAGCATTTT.

The CDR3 protein is CASSPPMGRGVSEAFF. The CDR3, as DNA: TGTGCCAGCTCACCACCCATGGGCAGGGGAGTTTCTGAAGCTTTCTTT. The J gene is TRBJ1-1, the V gene TRBV18; D is possibly TRBD1 (6 bases). Trimming pared 0 bases from V and 6 bases from J, leaving 17 bases between. This CDR3 contains 16 residues. Germline lookup yields CDR1 KGHSH and CDR2 LQKENI.

The J gene is TRBJ1-1, the V gene TRBV7-3; weak D call: TRBD1 (6 bases). Germline V lookup: CDR1 SGHTA, CDR2 FQGTGA. Trimming removed 4 bases at V and 5 bases at J, with 11 bases between. The CDR3 extends over 13 amino acids. The CDR3 bases are TGTGCCAGCAGCTCGCAGGGGAGGACTGAAGCTTTCTTT. The encoded protein is CASSSQGRTEAFF.

V usage is TRBV21-1 and J usage is TRBJ1-1. TRBV21-1 is assigned pseudogene status. The CDR3 runs 12 residues. CDR3 amino acids: CASTCRFAEAFF. CDR3 coding DNA: TGTGCCAGTACTTGTCGTTTCGCGGAAGCTTTCTTT.

This clone came up once. The rearrangement links TRBV19 to TRBJ1-6, with D hard to call. This CDR3 comprises 15 residues. Trimming pared 1 base from V and 5 bases from J, leaving 9 bases between. Germline V gene lookup returns CDR1 LNHDA and CDR2 SQIVND (reference sequence). The CDR3 region has the DNA TGTGCCAGTAGTATAGGTGACTTGAATAATTCACCCCTCCACTTT. Encoded protein: CASSIGDLNNSPLHF.

This chain uses TRBV11-1 with TRBJ1-1; no reliable D call. CDR3 size: 16 residues. Germline values: CDR1 SGHAT, CDR2 FQDESV (reference sequence). Trimming removed 4 bases at V and 0 bases at J, with 15 bases between. The CDR3 region has the DNA TGTGCCAGCAGCTCTGACTGGGGAGAGGTGAACACTGAAGCTTTCTTT. It is translated as CASSSDWGEVNTEAFF. Full variable domain (remainder filled in from reference TRBV11-1 and TRBJ1-1): EAEVAQSPRYKITEKSQAVAFWCDPISGHATLYWYRQILGQGPELLVQFQDESVVDDSQLPKDRFSAERLKGVDSTLKIQPAELGDSAMYLCASSSDWGEVNTEAFFGQGTRLTVV.

CDR3: CASSGGVFSNQPQHF. The CDR3 DNA sequence: TGTGCCAGTAGTGGCGGAGTCTTTAGCAATCAGCCCCAGCATTTT. This chain links TRBV19 with TRBJ1-5, with no clear D. The length of the CDR3 is 15 residues. In germline, CDR1 is LNHDA, CDR2 SQIVND (reference sequence). Trimming shortened V by 5 bases and J by 0 bases, and 11 bases separated the two germline ends.

The chain is built from TRBV27 and TRBJ2-1; D is unclear. The CDR3 has 12 amino acids. CDR1 and CDR2 from the germline V gene are MNHEY and SMNVEV (reference sequence). Trimming stripped 3 bases from V and 7 bases from J, with 7 bases between. The CDR3 DNA is TGTGCCAGCAGTTTCGGACGAAATGAGCAGTTCTTC. This codes for CASSFGRNEQFF.

V and J are TRBV12-3 or TRBV12-4 and TRBJ1-2; D gene unclear. The length of the CDR3 is 13 residues. The V and J ends lost 7 bases and 8 bases respectively, with 17 bases between them. As DNA, the CDR3 is TGTGCCAGCAACCGGGATCCTTCCAGGGGCTACACCTTC. Its protein is CASNRDPSRGYTF.

The chain combines TRBV6-5 with TRBJ2-5; 11 bases align to TRBD1. CDR3 length: 15 residues. CDR1 MNHEY and CDR2 SVGAGI come from the germline V gene. The V gene end was trimmed by 6 bases and the J gene end by 5 bases; junction bases not matched to a gene: 8. CDR3 sequence reads: CASRTAGTGGETQYF. In nucleotides, the CDR3 is TGTGCCAGCAGGACCGCGGGGACAGGGGGTGAGACCCAGTACTTC.

The rearrangement joins TRBV18 to TRBJ1-5, with 7 bases that match TRBD1. The V gene end was trimmed by 6 bases and the J gene end by 6 bases; junction bases not matched to a gene: 11. The CDR3 runs 15 residues. The germline CDR1 and CDR2 sequences are KGHSH and LQKENI. Here the CDR3 reads CASSFGRQGGQPQHF. The CDR3 DNA reads as TGTGCCAGCTCCTTCGGACGACAGGGAGGTCAGCCCCAGCATTTT.